One T cell receptor (beta chain) is described in this entry. Antigen specificity is unknown. The data originate from a study of T-cell memory formation after mild COVID-19. Study overall: TCR clusters mostly belonged to single donors.

Looked up from germline, CDR1 is SGHDT and CDR2 is YYEEEE. The V end lost 4 bases, the J end lost 3 bases, and 9 bases lay between the germline ends. The CDR3 is 13 residues long. Study-wide results and limits: Contracting clones localized mainly to CM and EM when CD4+ and mainly to EMRA when CD8+. Pre-infection memory contained some responding clones, which suggested that cross-reactive memory had joined. A second wave expanding day 15 to 37 was CD4+-biased; contracting clones were balanced.

TCRdb fed the 5' RACE reads into MiXCR, producing one record per CDR3 protein. The sample has 110,000 or so distinct CDR3 sequences, 15% to 20% seen once. This chain links TRBV5-6 with TRBJ2-3; D uncertain. This TCR derives from a man aged 18 to 29 who had mild COVID-19 (a few samples of this study predate the infection). Cell type and time point are not known. The source material was PBMCs or a T cell subset sorted from them (not recorded which). The CDR3 region has the DNA TGTGCCAGCAGCCCTATAACGACAGATACGCAGTATTTT. Its protein is CASSPITTDTQYF.